This T cell receptor (beta chain) was recovered during a study (dated by TCRdb to about 2015). About the study as a whole: The study examined whether tumor-infiltrating Tregs in breast cancer are drawn from blood Tregs or arise in situ by conversion from other CD4+ T cell subsets.

For this clonotype: Its antigen is still unknown. Per-base qualities were not stored, and no clone one base away is much larger.

Based on the germline V gene (reference sequence), the CDR1 and CDR2 sequences are SEHNR and FQNEAQ. V lost 2 bases and J lost 0 bases, and the count of bases not matched to a germline gene is 5. The CDR3 numbers 16 residues from cysteine through phenylalanine. The kept DNA is CDR3 alone, 48 bases in frame from the first base. Cells that were CD4+CD25+CD127-/low were isolated as Tregs. Tregs, naive and memory CD4+ T cells from tumor, blood and ipsilateral draining lymph nodes of roughly 5 breast cancer patients underwent full-length TCR alpha and beta sequencing. Tumor tissue and lymph nodes obtained by ipsilateral axillary dissection were perfused with PBS, cut into small pieces and digested using collagenase I and hyaluronidase. FACS confirmed that the sorted cell populations were more than 90% pure. Full-length TCR variable regions were amplified by 5' RACE PCR with constant-region reverse primers, and semi-nested PCR with Nested Universal Primer A was subsequently performed. Using the ReliaPrep RNA Cell Miniprep System, total RNA was extracted, and the SMARTer RACE 5'/3' Kit was then used to reverse transcribe the RNA into 5'RACE-ready cDNA. An Illumina MiSeq was used to sequence the full-length TCR alpha and beta libraries, which had been barcoded with multiplex adaptors. In the source study's methods: For each of nine subset-tissue groups, sequencing data from the five patients were pooled, and the groups were then compared using unsupervised clustering of TCR gene usage. The Morisita-Horn index, with shared sequences weighted by their contribution to each repertoire, was used to calculate repertoire similarity. TCRdb reprocessed the public reads (quality trimming at Q25 with fastp, clone calling with MiXCR) and kept in-frame beta chains. For every CDR3 protein sequence, its rows merge into one entry that carries the most common genes and DNA. It is TCRdb's table, rather than the study itself, that gives the V and J calls and clone size. This sample is represented by tens of thousands of distinct CDR3 sequences; 27% of them were singletons. The ten largest clones take up about 2.5% of the sample.

General study outcomes and caveats: In terms of TCR gene usage, tumor memory CD4+ T cells clustered together with blood and lymph node memory CD4+ cells, as well as with lymph node naive CD4+ cells. The TCR alpha and beta sequences of tumor-infiltrating Tregs showed the greatest overlap with tumor naive CD4+ T cells, followed by blood naive CD4+ T cells. The larger-cohort validation was restricted to a single TCR beta V-J rearrangement rather than whole repertoires.

The rearrangement combines TRBV7-9 with TRBJ2-3; TRBD2 agrees with 7 junctional bases. Sequences were obtained from tumor-infiltrating Tregs sorted from the breast tumor. The sequence derives from a female donor with breast cancer. The DNA is as follows: TGTGCCAGCAGCTTAAGGGGAGGGGCTAGCACAGATACGCAGTATTTT. It codes for CASSLRGGASTDTQYF.